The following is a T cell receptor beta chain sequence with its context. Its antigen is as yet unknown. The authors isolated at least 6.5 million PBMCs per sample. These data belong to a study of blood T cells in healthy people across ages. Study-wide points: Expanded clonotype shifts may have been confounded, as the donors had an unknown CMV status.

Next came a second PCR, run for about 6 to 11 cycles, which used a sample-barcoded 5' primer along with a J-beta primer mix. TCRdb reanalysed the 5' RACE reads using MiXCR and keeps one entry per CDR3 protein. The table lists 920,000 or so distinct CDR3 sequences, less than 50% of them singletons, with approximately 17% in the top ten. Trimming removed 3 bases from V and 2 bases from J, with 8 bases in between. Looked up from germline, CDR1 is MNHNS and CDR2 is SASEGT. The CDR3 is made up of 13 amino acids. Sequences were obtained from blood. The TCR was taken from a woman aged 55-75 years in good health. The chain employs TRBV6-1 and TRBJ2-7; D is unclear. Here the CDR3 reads CASSDRNTYEQYF. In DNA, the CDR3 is TGTGCCAGCAGTGACAGGAACACCTACGAGCAGTACTTC.